This T cell receptor beta chain was retrieved from a study of spatial heterogeneity in lung cancer. Whole-study results and caveats: Blood contained ubiquitous expanded tumor TCRs more at resection than at follow-up.

The sample's time point: sample taken at primary tumor resection. TCRs were sequenced from unsorted whole RNA of tumor, nontumor lung or PBMC. As concerns this clonotype: Its matching antigen is unknown.

The germline CDR1 and CDR2 sequences are MNHEY and SMNVEV (reference sequence). The CDR3 spans 13 residues. V lost 4 bases to trimming and J lost 5 bases, with 10 bases between them. The presence of a unique molecular identifier marked each TCR cDNA molecule. TCRdb redid the calling of the 5' RACE reads with MiXCR, one entry per CDR3 protein. The table lists about 85,000 distinct CDR3 sequences, about 20% of them singletons. This chain connects TRBV27 to TRBJ2-3; the D is unclear. Here the sequenced sample was PBMCs, taken at surgery. The sequence was collected from a male donor with early-stage non-small cell lung cancer. This CDR3 reads CASSWTVEDTQYF. The CDR3 nucleotides read TGTGCCAGCAGTTGGACGGTGGAAGATACGCAGTATTTT.